The entry that follows covers one TCR beta chain sequence. Its cognate antigen is unknown. This sample was taken from a study of CD8 T cells in Susac syndrome. Sequencing of TCR beta drew on CD8+ and CD4+ T cells from blood. Negative isolation was used for CD8+ and CD4+ T cells, and FACS enrichment was applied to TEMRA cells. V gave up 0 bases and J gave up 4 bases, with 3 bases separating them. CDR3 length: 12 amino acids. Germline assignment: CDR1 SGDLS and CDR2 YYNGEE. Findings of the study overall: The study recognized that the number of individuals in its TCR sequencing and HLA analysis was relatively small.

cDNA came from around 0.5 to 1 ug RNA primed by random hexamers. Coverage of TCR beta CDR3 amplification by immunoSEQ multiplex PCR extended to 54 Vbeta and 13 Jbeta. TCRdb re-analysed the immunoSEQ multiplex PCR reads in MiXCR, keeping a single row per CDR3 protein. The sample has 200,000 or so distinct CDR3 sequences, more than 85% seen once. This sequence originates from a human donor with multiple sclerosis. Sequenced sample: CD8+ T cells from PBMCs. This chain links TRBV9 with TRBJ2-3; no firm D call. CDR3: CASSVEPDTQYF. The CDR3 coding sequence is TGTGCCAGCAGCGTAGAGCCAGATACGCAGTATTTT. Variable domain in full (rest from reference TRBV9 and TRBJ2-3): DSGVTQTPKHLITATGQRVTLRCSPRSGDLSVYWYQQSLDQGLQFLIQYYNGEERAKGNILERFSAQQFPDLHSELNLSSLELGDSALYFCASSVEPDTQYFGPGTRLTVL.